The subject of this entry is one T cell receptor beta chain. Its binding antigen is unknown. No base-level quality is on record; no much larger clone is a single base apart. The data stem from a study of regulatory T cells in long-lasting Graves disease (dated by TCRdb to about 2021). Notes on the research overall: Persistent Graves' disease meant more than 5 years of antithyroid drug treatment with TSH receptor autoantibodies that stayed positive. The study was registered as a clinical trial and conducted in China. Patients with persistent Graves' disease were compared with patients with newly diagnosed Graves' disease using TCR sequencing and RNA sequencing of peripheral blood. Antithyroid drugs had been taken for ten to twelve years on average by persistent Graves' disease patients in the clinical cohort. A total of some 35 samples underwent TCR sequencing, from around 13 patients with persistent Graves' disease and around 20 patients with newly diagnosed Graves' disease. The study at large found these results: Patients with persistent disease shared more public clonotypes (about 2,900) than newly diagnosed patients did (approximately 1,000). Persistent Graves' disease patients showed lower TCR Shannon entropy and fewer highly expanded clones than newly diagnosed patients, suggesting clonal expansion. Preferential use of TRBV28, TRBJ1-2 and TRBJ2-5 was observed in persistent disease, whereas TRBV20-1 and TRBJ2-1 were favored in newly diagnosed disease. As a limitation, the authors acknowledged that the small sample size may reduce accuracy. Sequencing and analysis were restricted to the TCR beta chain. The study examined only peripheral blood because the primary lesion, thyroid tissue, could not be accessed.

Trimming accounts for 1 base at V and 4 bases at J, while the number of junction bases matched to no gene is 14. The CDR3 holds 17 amino acids from the cysteine to the phenylalanine. The retained sequence is limited to the CDR3, 51 bases, with the frame set at the first base. Reading the germline V gene (reference sequence) gives CDR1 DFQATT and CDR2 SNEGSKA. To prepare the library, multiplex PCR was applied. Sequencer: Illumina HiSeq 4000. To build TCR beta libraries, CDR3 regions were amplified by Arm-PCR using iRepertoire HTBI primers. Gel purification was performed on PCR products prior to sequencing. On the study's bioinformatics: Across samples, 60 to 80 TRBV and 15 or so TRBJ segments were identified and used for gene usage analysis of CDR3 amino acid clonotypes. Filtered high-quality paired reads were merged into contigs using COPE and FqMerger. Contigs were aligned with BLAST to IMGT TRBV, TRBD and TRBJ reference genes, and CDR3 was defined per IMGT. Any clonotype with a frequency above 0.1% was classified as a highly expanded clone. Repertoire diversity was measured by Shannon entropy, and V-J evenness by the Gini coefficient. Clonotypes shared by more than one individual were considered public. TCRdb redid the processing of the public reads, applying fastp at Q25 and MiXCR, and retained in-frame beta chains. A single entry per CDR3 protein holds the most common genes and DNA from its merged rows. The V and J calls shown here were made by TCRdb, not taken from the authors' results. The sample table records 650,000 to 850,000 distinct CDR3 sequences; 30% of these occur just once. The ten largest clones add up to about two fifths of the sample.

The time point label corresponds to: persistent/refractory GD, antithyroid drugs over 5 years with positive TRAb. For both TCR sequencing and RNA sequencing, RNA was extracted from PBMCs using TRIzol. The diagnosis of Graves' disease followed American Thyroid Association guidelines. The patients came from an endocrinology department in Xi'an, China. From each patient, approximately 10 milliliters of peripheral blood was collected into an EDTA anticoagulant tube. Ficoll Paque Plus density gradient separation was used to isolate PBMCs, and no further T cell sorting was done. An Agilent 2100 Bioanalyzer and agarose gel were used to check RNA quality, and a NanoDrop 2000 was used to measure RNA concentration.

Here the chain combines TRBV20-1 and TRBJ2-5, with 8 bases in between that match TRBD1. Sequenced here: peripheral blood mononuclear cells (PBMCs), sampled when the disease was refractory, from a patient treated with antithyroid drugs. This receptor was taken from a female donor with Graves disease. The DNA sequence is TGCAGTGCTAGAGTTGGCAGGGGGCGTTTTATCGGAGAGACCCAGTACTTC. The resulting protein is CSARVGRGRFIGETQYF.